The T cell receptor (beta chain) under discussion was sequenced for a study of blood T cells in healthy people across ages. The study, taken as a whole, reports: Underestimates were what the diversity estimates from one million T cells were considered to be.

Comments on this clonotype: The antigen is undetermined.

This CDR3 spans 14 amino acids. Germline V lookup: CDR1 ENHRY, CDR2 SYGVKD. After removal of 6 bases from V and 4 bases from J, the junction contained 4 bases not matched to a gene. A J-beta primer mix and a sample-barcoded 5' primer were used in a second PCR of roughly 6 to 11 cycles. A template-switch adaptor containing 12 random nucleotides labeled each cDNA molecule. In TCRdb, the 5' RACE reads were re-called with MiXCR into one record per CDR3 protein. The table has around 1,500,000 distinct CDR3 sequences, 42% seen once. Material for sequencing was blood. The sequence came from a woman aged 18 to 35 in good health. This chain joins TRBV10-3 and TRBJ2-7, with TRBD2 matching over 12 bases. The CDR3, as DNA: TGTGCCATCAGGAACGGGACTAGCGGGTACGAGCAGTACTTC. This encodes CAIRNGTSGYEQYF.